Listed here are 11 T cell receptor beta chains from one sample, sequenced in a study of control samples from healthy donors and cancer patients. Clones were sequenced by immunoSEQ multiplex PCR, and TCRdb holds only the in-frame ones, with some missing. The sample lists fewer than 200,000 clones, less than 95% seen once, with around 15% in the top ten. Sequenced material: PBMCs. These receptors originate from a man in his sixties with colorectal cancer.

The chain combines TRBV2 with TRBJ2-1; D remains unclear. Germline values: CDR1 SNHLY, CDR2 FYNNEI. The CDR3 covers 12 residues. V lost 4 bases, J lost 7 bases, and 8 bases lay in between. This CDR3 is CASSVGGNEQFF. The CDR3, as DNA: TGTGCCAGCAGTGTAGGTGGAAATGAGCAGTTCTTC.

The chain uses TRBV18 and TRBJ1-5; the match to TRBD1 covers 9 bases. Germline V gene data show CDR1 as KGHSH and CDR2 as LQKENI. The CDR3 has 13 amino acids. V gave up 6 bases and J gave up 5 bases; unmatched junction bases: 2. In nucleotides, the CDR3 is TGTGCCAGCTCCCGACAGGGGGATCAGCCCCAGCATTTT. Its protein is CASSRQGDQPQHF.

For the CDR3, the DNA is TGTGCCAGCAGCTTGGGAGGGTCCTCCACAGATACGCAGTATTTT. Its protein is CASSLGGSSTDTQYF. The V gene is TRBV5-5, the J gene TRBJ2-3, with a tentative D call TRBD2 (5 bases). V lost 0 bases to trimming and J lost 2 bases, with 10 bases between them. Germline V gene lookup returns CDR1 SGHKS and CDR2 YYEKEE (reference sequence). CDR3 size: 15 residues.

This chain joins TRBV6-1 and TRBJ2-4, with D perhaps matching TRBD1 or TRBD2 (5 bases each). The CDR3 runs 14 residues. V lost 1 base, J lost 6 bases, and 10 bases lay in between. Germline lookup yields CDR1 MNHNS and CDR2 SASEGT. The CDR3 region is CASSEGGGLNIQYF. The CDR3 coding sequence is TGTGCCAGCAGTGAAGGGGGCGGGCTAAACATTCAGTACTTC.

The chain uses TRBV11-2 and TRBJ1-1; the D gene is possibly TRBD1 (6 bases). The CDR3 has 15 residues. Trimming cost V 4 bases and J 7 bases, with 19 bases left between them. The germline CDR1 and CDR2 sequences are SGHAT and FQNNGV. The CDR3 DNA is TGTGCCAGCAGCTCAAGGACAGCCACGGCAGTTGAAGCTTTCTTT. Its translation: CASSSRTATAVEAFF.

A single count supports this clone. This chain connects TRBV24-1 to TRBJ1-2, with unresolved D. CDR3 length: 12 amino acids. Germline V gene sequence: CDR1 KGHDR, CDR2 SFDVKD. Trimming took 4 bases from V and 8 from J, leaving 10 bases between them. The CDR3 loop is CATSDSVGGYTF. The CDR3 region has the DNA TGTGCCACCAGTGACTCGGTAGGCGGCTACACCTTC.

Here the CDR3 DNA reads TGTGCCAGCAGCGTAAGGGAAGGGCAGGGGGTTATCGCGAACACCGGGGAGCTGTTTTTT. It specifies CASSVREGQGVIANTGELFF. The gene calls are TRBV9 and TRBJ2-2; 7 bases agree with TRBD1. Germline lookup yields CDR1 SGDLS and CDR2 YYNGEE. The J segment lost 0 bases and the V segment lost 1 base, leaving 15 bases of the junction unmatched. This CDR3 is 20 amino acids long.

J is TRBJ2-2 and V is TRBV9, with a possible D match to TRBD1 (6 bases). Germline V gene lookup returns CDR1 SGDLS and CDR2 YYNGEE. The V and J ends lost 4 bases and 2 bases respectively, with 15 bases between them. The CDR3 totals 16 residues. CDR3 in amino acids: CASSSQGRVNTGELFF. In DNA form, the CDR3 reads TGTGCCAGCAGCAGCCAGGGGCGGGTTAACACCGGGGAGCTGTTTTTT.

The rearrangement links TRBV19 to TRBJ2-5, with unresolved D. The CDR3 consists of 13 residues. Trimming took off 3 bases at V and 0 bases at J, with 5 bases between the two ends. CDR1 and CDR2 (germline): LNHDA, SQIVND (reference sequence). Here the CDR3 reads CASSINNQETQYF. The CDR3 nucleotides are TGTGCCAGTAGTATCAACAACCAAGAGACCCAGTACTTC.

The genes are TRBV9 and TRBJ2-5; D is unclear. In germline, CDR1 is SGDLS, CDR2 YYNGEE. The CDR3 extends over 13 amino acids. Trimming removed 4 bases at V and 2 bases at J, with 9 bases between. CDR3 sequence (DNA): TGTGCCAGCAGCTTCGACACACAAGAGACCCAGTACTTC. Translating it yields CASSFDTQETQYF.

The chain is built from TRBV11-3 and TRBJ2-1, with D perhaps given as TRBD1 or TRBD2 (5 bases each). Germline V gene lookup returns CDR1 SGHNT and CDR2 YENEEA. The CDR3 covers 13 residues. V shed 6 bases and J shed 9 bases, with 15 bases lying between them. CDR3 bases: TGTGCCAGCAGTTCGGGACGGTGGGGTGAGCAGTTCTTC. It is translated as CASSSGRWGEQFF.